This T cell receptor beta chain was sequenced in a study of T cells in tuberculosis (dated by TCRdb to the late 2010s). Background on the whole study: In the study, CD1B tetramers and high-throughput TCR immunosequencing were combined to characterize T cells specific for the mycobacterial lipid antigen glucose monomycolate (GMM). Active tuberculosis patient PBMC were archived before or within 7 days of starting standard anti-tuberculosis treatment. A South African clinical cohort compared IGRA-negative adolescents, IGRA-positive adolescents with latent tuberculosis and adults with active tuberculosis, over eight per group. Broader findings and caveats from the paper: A classifier using the diverse GMM-specific repertoire reached 87% accuracy (AUROC around 0.9), compared with 60% to 75% accuracy using GEM motif frequencies. Active tuberculosis TCR-alpha repertoires showed smaller mean NN-distances to GMM-specific TCRs than IGRA-negative controls, suggesting clonal expansion of these TCRs. Clinical samples were selected based on which cryopreserved specimens were available, and the active tuberculosis cases were adults whereas the controls were adolescents. Smaller NN-distances were partly driven by shorter CDR3-alpha lengths in active tuberculosis patients, and statistical significance was not reached for the TCR-beta difference.

TCR libraries were generated with the immunoSEQ multiplex PCR assay, using TCR-beta and/or TCR-alpha/delta assays for each sample. Amplified TCR libraries were sequenced on the Illumina high-throughput platform. Under the source paper's analysis protocol: Clustering and dimensionality reduction relied on pairwise TCRdist distances among GMM-specific receptors from T cells that were either sorted ex vivo or expanded in vitro. Each clinical repertoire received a mean NN-distance score, defined as the average TCRdist to the nearest 10% of tetramer-positive reference sequences. GEM TCR motif frequency was calculated as the fraction of unique TCRs that matched known GEM sequences by V/J usage and CDR3 length. Linear discriminant analysis with leave-one-out cross-validation, implemented in scikit-learn, was used to classify active tuberculosis. TCRdb mirrors the immuneACCESS table, restricted to in-frame sequences. Some clones are absent from its copies; in checked studies, under half trace to an unresolved V gene, and the reason for the others is unknown. V and J calls and clone size are those listed in that table; D and trimming were worked out from the DNA. Counted in this sample were over 25,000 clones; roughly nine tenths of them appeared once. 6.8% of the sample comes from the top ten.

V has 6 bases trimmed and J has 8 bases trimmed; junction bases matching no gene number 7. Including the terminal cysteine and phenylalanine, the CDR3 comprises 14 residues. The DNA shown is the 42-base CDR3, in frame from base 1. CDR1 SNHLY and CDR2 FYNNEI are derived from the germline V gene. Details on this clone: This receptor's antigen is unknown. Qualities for individual bases were not recorded, and no much larger clone is one base off.

This specimen's time point label, interpreted: new active TB diagnosis, blood taken before or within 7 days of starting treatment. The patients with active tuberculosis were newly diagnosed, HIV-seronegative South African adults aged 18 years or older. Confirmation of active tuberculosis came from positive sputum smear microscopy and/or a positive M. tuberculosis culture. Immunosequencing was performed on unsorted cryopreserved PBMC and covered approximately 110,000 T cells per clinical donor on average. Sequenced here: PBMCs, sampled at tuberculosis diagnosis. The rearrangement combines TRBV2 with TRBJ1-4, and TRBD1 matches 9 of the central bases. This TCR derives from an adult with tuberculosis. The DNA sequence is as follows: TGTGCCAGCAGAGGGACAGGGAAGCAAGAAAAACTGTTTTTT. Its product reads: CASRGTGKQEKLFF.